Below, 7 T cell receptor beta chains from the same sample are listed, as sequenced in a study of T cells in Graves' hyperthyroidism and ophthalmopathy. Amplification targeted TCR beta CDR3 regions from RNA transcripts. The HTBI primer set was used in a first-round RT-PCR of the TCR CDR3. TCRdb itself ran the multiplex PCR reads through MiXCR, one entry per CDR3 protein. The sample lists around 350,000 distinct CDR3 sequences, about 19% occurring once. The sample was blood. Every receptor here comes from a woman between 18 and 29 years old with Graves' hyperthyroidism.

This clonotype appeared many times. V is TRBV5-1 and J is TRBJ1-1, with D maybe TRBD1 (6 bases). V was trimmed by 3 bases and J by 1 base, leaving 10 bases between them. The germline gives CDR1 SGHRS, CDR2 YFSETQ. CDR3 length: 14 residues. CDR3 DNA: TGCGCCAGCAGCTATACGACAGGGAACACTGAAGCTTTCTTT. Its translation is CASSYTTGNTEAFF.

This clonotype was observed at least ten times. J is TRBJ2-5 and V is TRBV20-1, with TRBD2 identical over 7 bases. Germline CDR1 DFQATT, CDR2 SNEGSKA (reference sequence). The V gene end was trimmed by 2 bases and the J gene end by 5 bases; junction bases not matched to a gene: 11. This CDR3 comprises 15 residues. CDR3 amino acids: CSARPSRGGGETQYF. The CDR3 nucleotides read TGCAGTGCTAGACCATCGCGCGGGGGAGGGGAGACCCAGTACTTC.

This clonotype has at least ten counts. CDR3 region: CASTIGGVRGEQYF. CDR3 DNA sequence: TGTGCCAGCACCATCGGGGGGGTAAGGGGCGAGCAGTACTTC. V gene TRBV6-2 or TRBV6-3 combines with J gene TRBJ2-7; TRBD2 agrees at 8 bases. This CDR3 contains 14 residues. Trimming removed 7 bases from V and 6 bases from J; junction bases left unmatched: 11. Germline V gene lookup returns CDR1 MNHEY and CDR2 SVGEGT.

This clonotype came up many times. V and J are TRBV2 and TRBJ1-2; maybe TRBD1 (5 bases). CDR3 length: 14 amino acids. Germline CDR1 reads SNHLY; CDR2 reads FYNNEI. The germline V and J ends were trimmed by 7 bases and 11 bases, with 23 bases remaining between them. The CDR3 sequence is CASKHGTSGFSYTF. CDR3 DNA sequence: TGTGCCAGCAAACACGGGACCTCGGGATTTAGTTACACCTTC. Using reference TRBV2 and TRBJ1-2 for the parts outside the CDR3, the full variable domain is EPEVTQTPSHQVTQMGQEVILRCVPISNHLYFYWYRQILGQKVEFLVSFYNNEISEKSEIFDDQFSVERPDGSNFTLKIRSTKLEDSAMYFCASKHGTSGFSYTFGSGTRLTVV.

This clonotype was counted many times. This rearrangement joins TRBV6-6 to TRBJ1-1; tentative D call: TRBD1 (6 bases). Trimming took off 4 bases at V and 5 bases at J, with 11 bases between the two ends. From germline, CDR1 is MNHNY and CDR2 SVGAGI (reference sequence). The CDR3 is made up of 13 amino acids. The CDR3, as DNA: TGTGCCAGCAGTTCGGACAGAGGAACTGAAGCTTTCTTT. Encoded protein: CASSSDRGTEAFF.

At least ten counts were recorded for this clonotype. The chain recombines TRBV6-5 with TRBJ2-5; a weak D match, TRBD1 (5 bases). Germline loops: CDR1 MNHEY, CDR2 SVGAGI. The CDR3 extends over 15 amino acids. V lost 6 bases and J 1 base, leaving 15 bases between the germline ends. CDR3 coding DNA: TGTGCCAGCAGACATCAGACAGCAACCCAAGAGACCCAGTACTTC. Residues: CASRHQTATQETQYF.

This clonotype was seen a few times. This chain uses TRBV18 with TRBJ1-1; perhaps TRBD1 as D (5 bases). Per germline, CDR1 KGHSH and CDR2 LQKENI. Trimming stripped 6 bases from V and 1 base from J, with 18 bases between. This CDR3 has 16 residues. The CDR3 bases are TGTGCCAGCTCGCGTGCCTCCCAAGGACAGAACACTGAAGCTTTCTTT. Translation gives CASSRASQGQNTEAFF.